This entry features one T cell receptor (beta chain) sequence. Its antigen is not known. The germline CDR1 and CDR2 sequences are LNHDA and SQIVND (reference sequence). CDR3 size: 18 residues. The V gene lost 4 bases and the J gene lost 0 bases, with 21 bases spanning the gap. This entry comes from a study of cytomegalovirus exposure and HLA in healthy donors. General study points: Previous analysis showed most TCR beta V segments were productive about 90% or about 30% of the time. An assumption of roughly uniform sequencing depth across donors underlay the presence/absence analyses. A later analysis appeared to link common viral pathogens to several of the most significant clusters.

PCR used 60 Vbeta primers and 13 Jbeta primers. In the original processing: The count from a later analysis was tens of millions of unique TCR beta chains, some 10 million of them shared. Clones were read by immunoSEQ multiplex PCR, and TCRdb kept only the in-frame ones, dropping some. That table furnishes V, J and clone size, whereas the DNA furnished D and trimming. The table includes approximately 140,000 clones, about three fifths detected once. The origin of this receptor is a woman aged 55-70 years in good health and CMV-seropositive. This chain joins TRBV19 and TRBJ1-1; D possibly corresponds to TRBD1 (5 bases). Sequencing was performed on PBMCs. The CDR3 coding sequence is TGTGCCAGTAGTACAGGGCGAAGGGTCACCCACTTGAACACTGAAGCTTTCTTT. Residues: CASSTGRRVTHLNTEAFF.